This passage covers 7 T cell receptor beta chains from one sample sequenced in a study of blood T cell repertoires in COVID-19. The method was immunoSEQ multiplex PCR; TCRdb's version includes in-frame clones alone and lacks a portion of them. In the table there are under 300,000 clones, more than 60% of which are singletons. The sample consisted of peripheral blood. Receptors were obtained from a woman aged 35 to 49 with active or convalescent COVID-19.

The chain combines TRBV2 with TRBJ1-1; 8 nucleotides align to TRBD1. CDR3 length: 15 residues. V lost 8 bases and J lost 0; bases outside the gene matches: 8. Germline-derived CDR1 and CDR2 are SNHLY and FYNNEI. CDR3 DNA: TGTGCCAGCGGAAGGACAGGGTCCATGAACACTGAAGCTTTCTTT. It codes for CASGRTGSMNTEAFF.

The genes are TRBV5-1 and TRBJ1-5; 9 nucleotides line up with TRBD1. This CDR3 has 16 amino acids. The V segment lost 4 bases and the J segment 3 bases; nucleotides outside the gene matches: 8. From germline, CDR1 is SGHRS and CDR2 YFSETQ. This CDR3 reads CASSNGTGNSNQPQHF. Written as DNA, the CDR3 is TGCGCCAGCAGCAACGGGACAGGGAACTCCAATCAGCCCCAGCATTTT.

The chain is built from TRBV7-3 and TRBJ1-2; no definite D call. This CDR3 is 12 amino acids long. Germline-derived CDR1 and CDR2 are SGHTA and FQGTGA. V shed 4 bases and J shed 13 bases, with 16 bases lying between them. CDR3 protein: CASSSPPFGPTF. CDR3 sequence (DNA): TGTGCCAGCAGCTCCCCCCCTTTTGGCCCCACCTTC.

This chain connects TRBV3-1 (or the pseudogene TRBV3-2) to TRBJ2-1; 8 bases fit TRBD2. Germline V lookup: CDR1 LGHDT, CDR2 YNNKEL (reference sequence). The CDR3 consists of 11 residues. After removal of 7 bases from V and 16 bases from J, the junction contained 9 bases not matched to a gene. In DNA form, the CDR3 reads TGTGCCAGCACCCCAGGAGCGGGGGTTTTCTTC. Translating it yields CASTPGAGVFF.

The rearrangement joins TRBV19 to TRBJ2-1; 8 bases agree with TRBD2. There are 13 residues in the CDR3. CDR1 and CDR2 from the germline V gene are LNHDA and SQIVND (reference sequence). The V and J ends lost 8 bases and 9 bases, in that order; junction bases with no gene match: 9. The CDR3 coding sequence is TGTGCCAGTGAGCGGGGGCCCTCGGGTGAGCAGTTCTTC. Translation gives CASERGPSGEQFF.

The chain couples TRBV6-5 to TRBJ1-6; D is unclear. This CDR3 region has 13 residues. From germline, CDR1 is MNHEY and CDR2 SVGAGI. With 6 bases removed from V and 9 bases from J, the gap between germline ends came to 12 bases. The CDR3 DNA reads TGTGCCAGCAGCGGTGAACGCGGTTCACCCCTCCACTTT. It specifies CASSGERGSPLHF.

This chain joins TRBV6-1 and TRBJ1-6, with D possibly TRBD1 on 6 matching bases. Trimming shortened V by 2 bases and J by 14 bases, and 10 bases separated the two germline ends. The CDR3 is 12 residues long. Germline V gives CDR1 MNHNS, CDR2 SASEGT. The CDR3 sequence is CASSEKRGSLHF. The CDR3 DNA reads TGTGCCAGCAGTGAAAAGAGGGGGTCCCTCCACTTT.